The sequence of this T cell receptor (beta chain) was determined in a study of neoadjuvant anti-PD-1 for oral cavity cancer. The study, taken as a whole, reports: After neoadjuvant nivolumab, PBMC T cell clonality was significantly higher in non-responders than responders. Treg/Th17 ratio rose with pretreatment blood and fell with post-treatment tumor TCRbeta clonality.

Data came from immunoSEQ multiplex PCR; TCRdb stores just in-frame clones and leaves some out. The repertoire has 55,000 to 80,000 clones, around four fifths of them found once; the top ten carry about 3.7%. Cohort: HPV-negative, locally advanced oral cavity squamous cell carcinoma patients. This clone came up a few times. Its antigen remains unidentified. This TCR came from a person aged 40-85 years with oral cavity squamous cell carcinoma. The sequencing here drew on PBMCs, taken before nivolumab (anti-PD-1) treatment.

In DNA, the CDR3 is TGTGCCTGGAGGACGGGGGGGGCTGAAGCTTTCTTT. Its protein is CAWRTGGAEAFF. This sequence joins TRBV30 and TRBJ1-1; D is perhaps TRBD1 (5 bases). Between the trimmed V and J ends, which lost 3 bases and 6 bases, there was a span of 11 bases. CDR3 length: 12 amino acids. Germline V CDR1 and CDR2: GTSNPN, SVGIG (reference sequence).